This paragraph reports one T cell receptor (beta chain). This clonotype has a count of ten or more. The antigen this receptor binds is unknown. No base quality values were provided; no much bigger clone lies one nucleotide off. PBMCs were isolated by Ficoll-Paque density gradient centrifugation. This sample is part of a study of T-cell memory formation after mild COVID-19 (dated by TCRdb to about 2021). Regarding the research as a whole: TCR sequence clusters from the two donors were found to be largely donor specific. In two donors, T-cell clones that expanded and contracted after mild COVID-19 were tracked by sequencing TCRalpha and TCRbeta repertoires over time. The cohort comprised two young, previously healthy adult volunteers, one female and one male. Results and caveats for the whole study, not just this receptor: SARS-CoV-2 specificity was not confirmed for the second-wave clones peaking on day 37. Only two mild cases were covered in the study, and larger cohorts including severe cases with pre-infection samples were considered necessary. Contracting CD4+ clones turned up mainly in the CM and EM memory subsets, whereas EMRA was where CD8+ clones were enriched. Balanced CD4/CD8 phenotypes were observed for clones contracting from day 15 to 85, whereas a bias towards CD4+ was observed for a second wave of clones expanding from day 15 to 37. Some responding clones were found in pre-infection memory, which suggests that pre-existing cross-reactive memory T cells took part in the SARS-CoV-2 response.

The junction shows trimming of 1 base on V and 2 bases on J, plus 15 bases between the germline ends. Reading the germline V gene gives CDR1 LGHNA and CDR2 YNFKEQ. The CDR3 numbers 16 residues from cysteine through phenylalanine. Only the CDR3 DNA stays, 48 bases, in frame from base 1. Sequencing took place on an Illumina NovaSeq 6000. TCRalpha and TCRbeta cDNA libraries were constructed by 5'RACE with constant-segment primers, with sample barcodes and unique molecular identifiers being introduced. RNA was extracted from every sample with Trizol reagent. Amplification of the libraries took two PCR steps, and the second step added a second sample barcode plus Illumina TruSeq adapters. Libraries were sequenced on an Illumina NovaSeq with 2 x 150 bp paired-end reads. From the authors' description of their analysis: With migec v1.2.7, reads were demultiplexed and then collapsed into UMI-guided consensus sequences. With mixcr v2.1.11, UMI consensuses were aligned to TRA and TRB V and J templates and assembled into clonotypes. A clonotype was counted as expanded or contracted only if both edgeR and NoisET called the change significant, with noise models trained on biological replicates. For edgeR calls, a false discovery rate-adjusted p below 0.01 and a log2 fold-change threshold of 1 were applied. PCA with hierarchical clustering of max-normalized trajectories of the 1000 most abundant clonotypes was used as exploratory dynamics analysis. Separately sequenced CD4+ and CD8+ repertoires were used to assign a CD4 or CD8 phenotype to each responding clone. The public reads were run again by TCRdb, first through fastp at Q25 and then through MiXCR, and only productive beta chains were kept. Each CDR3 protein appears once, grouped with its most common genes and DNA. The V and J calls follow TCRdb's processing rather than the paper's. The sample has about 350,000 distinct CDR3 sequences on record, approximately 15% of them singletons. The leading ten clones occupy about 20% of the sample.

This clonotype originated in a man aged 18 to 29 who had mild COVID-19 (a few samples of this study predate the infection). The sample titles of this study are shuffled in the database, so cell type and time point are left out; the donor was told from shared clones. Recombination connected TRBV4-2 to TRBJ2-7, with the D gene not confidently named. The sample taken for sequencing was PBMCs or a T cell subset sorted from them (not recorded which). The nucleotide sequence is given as TGTGCCAGCAGCCAAGTTGTGGGAACGGGTCCCTACGAGCAGTACTTC. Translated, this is CASSQVVGTGPYEQYF.